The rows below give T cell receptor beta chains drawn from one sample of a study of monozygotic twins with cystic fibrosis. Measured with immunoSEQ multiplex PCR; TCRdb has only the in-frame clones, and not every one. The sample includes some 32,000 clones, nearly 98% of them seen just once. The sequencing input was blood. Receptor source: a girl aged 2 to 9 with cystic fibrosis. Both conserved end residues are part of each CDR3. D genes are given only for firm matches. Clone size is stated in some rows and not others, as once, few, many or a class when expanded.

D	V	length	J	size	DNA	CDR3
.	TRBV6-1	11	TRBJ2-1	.	TGTGCCGGCGGGGTCTACAATGAGCAGTTCTTC	CAGGVYNEQFF
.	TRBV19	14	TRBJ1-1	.	TGTGCCAGTAGTATAGGAACGGTGAACACTGAAGCTTTCTTT	CASSIGTVNTEAFF
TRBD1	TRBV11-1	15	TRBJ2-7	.	TGTGCCAGCAGCTCCGGGACAGGGGCCAACTACGAGCAGTACTTC	CASSSGTGANYEQYF
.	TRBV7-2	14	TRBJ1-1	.	TGTGCCAGCAGCTTCCAGGGAACGAGCACTGAAGCTTTCTTT	CASSFQGTSTEAFF
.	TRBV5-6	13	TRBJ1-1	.	TGTGCCAGCAGCTTCGGGGGGAACACTGAAGCTTTCTTT	CASSFGGNTEAFF
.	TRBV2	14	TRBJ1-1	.	TGTGCCAGCAGTGTTCTTGGGCCGAACACTGAAGCTTTCTTT	CASSVLGPNTEAFF
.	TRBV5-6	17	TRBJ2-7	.	TGTGCCAGCAGCCTTGCCTACGACTCGACTATCAAAGACGAGCAGTACTTC	CASSLAYDSTIKDEQYF
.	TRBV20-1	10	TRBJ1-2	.	TGCAGTGCTGGAGACTATGGCTACACCTTC	CSAGDYGYTF
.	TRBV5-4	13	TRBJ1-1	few	TGTGCCAGCAGCTCCCTTGGGAACACTGAAGCTTTCTTT	CASSSLGNTEAFF
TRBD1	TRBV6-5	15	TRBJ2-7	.	TGTGCCAGCAGCCGCGGACAGGTCTTAGCGTACGAGCAGTACTTC	CASSRGQVLAYEQYF
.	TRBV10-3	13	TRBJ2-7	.	TGTGCCATCAGTGGGACTGACACCTACGAGCAGTACTTC	CAISGTDTYEQYF
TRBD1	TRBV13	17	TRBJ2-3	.	TGTGCCAGCAGCTCTTCCGGACAGGGGTTGCGGGCAGATACGCAGTATTTT	CASSSSGQGLRADTQYF
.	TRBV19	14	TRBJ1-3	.	TGTGCCAGTAGTCGACGGGACTCTGGAAACACCATATATTTT	CASSRRDSGNTIYF
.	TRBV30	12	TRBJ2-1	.	TGTGCCTGGAGTAGGGTGGTTCAATTCCAGTTCTTC	CAWSRVVQFQFF
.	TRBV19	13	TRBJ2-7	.	TGTGCCAGTAGTCTACAGGGCCCCTACGAGCAGTACTTC	CASSLQGPYEQYF
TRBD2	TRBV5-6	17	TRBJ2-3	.	TGTGCCAGCAGTCTTAGGGCTTTACTAGCGGGAGGATATACGCAGTATTTT	CASSLRALLAGGYTQYF
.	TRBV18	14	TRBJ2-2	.	TGTGCCAGCTCAGTCTCAATGACCACCGGGGAGCTGTTTTTT	CASSVSMTTGELFF
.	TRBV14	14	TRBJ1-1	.	TGTGCCAGCAGCCAAGAGTTAGGGGCAACTGAAGCTTTCTTT	CASSQELGATEAFF
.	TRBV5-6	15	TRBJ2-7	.	TGTGCCAGCAGTATGGGACCAGGGGAGGCCTACGAGCAGTACTTC	CASSMGPGEAYEQYF
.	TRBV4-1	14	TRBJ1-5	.	TGCGCCAGCAGCCAGGGGCACTTCAATCAGCCCCAGCATTTT	CASSQGHFNQPQHF
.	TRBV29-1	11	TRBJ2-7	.	TGCAGCGCGGCCAGGGGTGACGAGCAGTACTTC	CSAARGDEQYF
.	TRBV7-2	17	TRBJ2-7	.	TGTGCCAGCAGCTTATGGGCGGGGGCGCGAGGATGGTACGAGCAGTACTTC	CASSLWAGARGWYEQYF
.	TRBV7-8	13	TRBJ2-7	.	TGTGCCAGCAGCCCCGGCCCGTGGTACGAGCAGTACTTC	CASSPGPWYEQYF
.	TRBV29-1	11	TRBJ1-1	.	TGCAGCGTGGACAGGAACACTGAAGCTTTCTTT	CSVDRNTEAFF
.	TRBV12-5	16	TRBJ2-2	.	TGTGCTAGTGGTTTGGCTCACCAGGGAGTCACCGGGGAGCTGTTTTTT	CASGLAHQGVTGELFF
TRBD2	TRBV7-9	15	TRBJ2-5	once	TGTGCCAGCAGCGTCACTAGCGGGAATTCGGAGACCCAGTACTTC	CASSVTSGNSETQYF
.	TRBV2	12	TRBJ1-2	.	TGTGCCAGCAGTGAGGGGTTCTATGGCTACACCTTC	CASSEGFYGYTF
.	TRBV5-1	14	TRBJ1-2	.	TGCGCCAGCACCGACCCCTGGGACAATTATGGCTACACCTTC	CASTDPWDNYGYTF
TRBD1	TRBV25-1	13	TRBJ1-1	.	TGTGCCAGCAGTGCCGGACAGGTCGCTGAAGCTTTCTTT	CASSAGQVAEAFF
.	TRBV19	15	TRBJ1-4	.	TGTGCCAGTATGCTTACTCGGGGCTCTAATGAAAAACTGTTTTTT	CASMLTRGSNEKLFF
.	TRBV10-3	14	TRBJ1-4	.	TGTGCCATCAGTGCAGCGGGGGATAATGAAAAACTGTTTTTT	CAISAAGDNEKLFF
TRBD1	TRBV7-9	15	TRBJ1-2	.	TGTGCCAGCAGACCCGGGACAGGGTGGAACTATGGCTACACCTTC	CASRPGTGWNYGYTF
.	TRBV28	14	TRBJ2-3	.	TGTGCCAGCCAACATGGGGGTAGCACAGATACGCAGTATTTT	CASQHGGSTDTQYF
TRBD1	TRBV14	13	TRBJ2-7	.	TGTGCCAGCAGCCCGCGGACAGGGGACGAGCAGTACTTC	CASSPRTGDEQYF
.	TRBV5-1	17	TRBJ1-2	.	TGCGCCAGCAGCCCGCGGGACACCCATCAGTCTAACTATGGCTACACCTTC	CASSPRDTHQSNYGYTF
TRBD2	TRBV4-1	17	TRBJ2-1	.	TGCGCCAGCAGCCAAGTGGTTGTAGCGGGAAGGGTAAATGAGCAGTTCTTC	CASSQVVVAGRVNEQFF
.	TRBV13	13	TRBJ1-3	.	TGTGCCAGCAGCTTAGTTTCTGGAAACACCATATATTTT	CASSLVSGNTIYF
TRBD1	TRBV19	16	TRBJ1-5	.	TGTGCCAGTAGTATTGAGGGGGACAGGAGCAATCAGCCCCAGCATTTT	CASSIEGDRSNQPQHF
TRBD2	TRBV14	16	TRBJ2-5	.	TGTGCCAGCAGCCAACCGGCTAGCGGGCGTCGTGGGACCCAGTACTTC	CASSQPASGRRGTQYF
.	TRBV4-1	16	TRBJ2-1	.	TGCGCCAGCAGCCAAGATCTTGGGGCAAGGTACAATGAGCAGTTCTTC	CASSQDLGARYNEQFF
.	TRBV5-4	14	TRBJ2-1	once	TGTGCCAGCAACCGCGGAAGCTCCTACAATGAGCAGTTCTTC	CASNRGSSYNEQFF
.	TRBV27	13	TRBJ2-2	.	TGTGCCAGCACCAGGGCGGGCACCGGGGAGCTGTTTTTT	CASTRAGTGELFF
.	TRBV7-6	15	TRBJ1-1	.	TGTGCCAGCAGCGGGAGGGGAGGGATGAACACTGAAGCTTTCTTT	CASSGRGGMNTEAFF
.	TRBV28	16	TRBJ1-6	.	TGTGCCAGCAGTTTATTGGGGCGGGGGTATAATTCACCCCTCCACTTT	CASSLLGRGYNSPLHF
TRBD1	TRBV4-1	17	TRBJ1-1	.	TGCGCCAGCAGCCAATCTATCTGGGGGACAGAGAACACTGAAGCTTTCTTT	CASSQSIWGTENTEAFF
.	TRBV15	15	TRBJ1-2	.	TGTGCCACCAGCAGAACCACAGGCCCAACCTATGGCTACACCTTC	CATSRTTGPTYGYTF
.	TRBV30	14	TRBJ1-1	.	TGTGCCTGGAGTCGGAGGGGGAGTAGCCCTGAAGCTTTCTTT	CAWSRRGSSPEAFF
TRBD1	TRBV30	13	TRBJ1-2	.	TGTGCTCACGCCCTCGACAGGGAGGATGGCTACACCTTC	CAHALDREDGYTF
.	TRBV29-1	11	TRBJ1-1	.	TGCAGCGTTGAAGACAGTACTGAAGCTTTCTTT	CSVEDSTEAFF
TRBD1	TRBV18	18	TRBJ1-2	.	TGTGCCAGCTCGCCTTACCCCGGGGGGACAGGGGCGAACTATGGCTACACCTTC	CASSPYPGGTGANYGYTF
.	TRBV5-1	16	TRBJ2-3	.	TGCGCCAGCAGCCTCGGAAGTCTAGCTCTCACAGATACGCAGTATTTT	CASSLGSLALTDTQYF
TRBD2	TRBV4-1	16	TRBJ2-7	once	TGCGCCAGCAGCCAGGGGCTAGCGGAGAGCTCCTACGAGCAGTACTTC	CASSQGLAESSYEQYF
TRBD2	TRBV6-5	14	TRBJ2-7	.	TGTGCCAGCAGTAAAGGGACTAGGCACTACGAGCAGTACTTC	CASSKGTRHYEQYF
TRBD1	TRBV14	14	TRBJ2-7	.	TGTGCCAGCAGCCACTGGACAGGGAATTACGAGCAGTACTTC	CASSHWTGNYEQYF
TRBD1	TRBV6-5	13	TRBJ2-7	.	TGTGCCAGCGCCCGGGACAGACGTTACGAGCAGTACTTC	CASARDRRYEQYF
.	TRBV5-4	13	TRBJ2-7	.	TGTGCCAGCAGCTTGAAGGACTACTACGAGCAGTACTTC	CASSLKDYYEQYF
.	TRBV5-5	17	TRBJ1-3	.	TGTGCCAGCAGCTTGGAACAGGGCATGGTCTCTGGAAACACCATATATTTT	CASSLEQGMVSGNTIYF
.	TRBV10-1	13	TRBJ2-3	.	TGCGCCAGCAGTGAGGGCCCGACAGATACGCAGTATTTT	CASSEGPTDTQYF
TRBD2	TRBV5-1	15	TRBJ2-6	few	TGCGCCAGCAGCCCCGGGGGGACTGGGGCCAACGTCCTGACTTTC	CASSPGGTGANVLTF
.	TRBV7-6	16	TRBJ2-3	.	TGTGCCAGCAGCCCGTGGGGGGATGACCGCACAGATACGCAGTATTTT	CASSPWGDDRTDTQYF